These 20 T cell receptor beta chains share one sample of origin, sequenced in a study of OX40 agonist ivuxolimab in advanced cancers. Using immunoSEQ multiplex PCR, the repertoire was profiled, and TCRdb retains in-frame clones only, with some absent. The data hold 45,000 to 70,000 clones, with 80% to 90% observed a single time. Sequenced here: CD4+ or CD8+ T cells sorted from blood, sampled in a trial of the OX40 agonist ivuxolimab. These receptors originate from an adult with an advanced solid tumor such as melanoma, head and neck, liver or kidney cancer.

The CDR3 DNA reads TGTGCCAGCAGAGGCACAGGCTCCTACGAGCAGTACTTC. This translates into CASRGTGSYEQYF. The V gene is TRBV6-6, the J gene TRBJ2-7, with D maybe TRBD1 (5 bases). V was clipped by 6 bases and J by 0 bases, with 9 bases between them. Germline-derived CDR1 and CDR2 are MNHNY and SVGAGI (reference sequence). The CDR3 is 13 residues long.

As concerns this clone: Sequence at one end of the junction differs from germline and may be a read error. V and J are TRBV27 and TRBJ2-1; D is possibly TRBD2 (5 bases). The CDR3 has 11 amino acids. Germline CDR1 MNHEY, CDR2 SMNVEV (reference sequence). The CDR3 region has the DNA TGTGCCAGCAGTGACTACGATGAGCAGTTCTTC. This gives the protein CASSDYDEQFF.

V usage is TRBV5-8 and J usage is TRBJ1-2; D unresolved. Trimming took 1 base from V and 2 from J, leaving 12 bases between them. The CDR3 loop spans 15 amino acids. CDR1 is SGHTS and CDR2 is YDEGEE in the germline V gene. Here the CDR3 reads CASSLLSTVNYGYTF. In DNA, the CDR3 is TGTGCCAGCAGCTTGCTGTCCACAGTAAACTATGGCTACACCTTC. The variable domain in full, completed from reference TRBV5-8 and TRBJ1-2, reads EAGVTQSPTHLIKTRGQQATLRCSPISGHTSVYWYQQALGLGLQFLLWYDEGEERNRGNFPPRFSGRQFPNYSSELNVNALELEDSALYLCASSLLSTVNYGYTFGSGTRLTVV.

This rearrangement joins TRBV4-2 to TRBJ1-2; no clear D. The CDR3 is 16 residues long. V lost 2 bases to trimming and J lost 7 bases, with 20 bases between them. Germline CDR1 LGHNA, CDR2 YNFKEQ. CDR3 in amino acids: CASSQKGPQRSVGYTF. The CDR3 DNA sequence: TGTGCCAGCAGCCAAAAAGGACCACAGCGCTCCGTTGGCTACACCTTC.

The rearrangement uses TRBV28 and TRBJ2-7, with D possibly matching TRBD2 (6 bases). CDR1 and CDR2 (germline): MDHEN, SYDVKM. This CDR3 is built from 13 residues. The V end lost 2 bases, the J end lost 2 bases, and 7 bases lay between the germline ends. As DNA, the CDR3 is TGTGCCAGCAGTTTAGGGGGGACCTACGAGCAGTACTTC. The encoded protein is CASSLGGTYEQYF.

This clone was counted between two and nine times. The genes are TRBV9 and TRBJ2-1; maybe TRBD1 (7 bases). Trimming stripped 4 bases from V and 5 bases from J, with 19 bases between. CDR1 is SGDLS, CDR2 YYNGEE, per germline. This CDR3 region has 16 residues. CDR3 sequence (DNA): TGTGCCAGCAGCCAGGGGGGAAACCTTTTAAACAATGAGCAGTTCTTC. Translating it yields CASSQGGNLLNNEQFF. Complete variable domain (other parts from reference TRBV9 and TRBJ2-1): DSGVTQTPKHLITATGQRVTLRCSPRSGDLSVYWYQQSLDQGLQFLIQYYNGEERAKGNILERFSAQQFPDLHSELNLSSLELGDSALYFCASSQGGNLLNNEQFFGPGTRLTVL.

The genes are TRBV5-1 and TRBJ2-5; D is perhaps TRBD2 (5 bases). Trimming shortened V by 4 bases and J by 2 bases, and 18 bases separated the two germline ends. This CDR3 comprises 16 residues. Germline-derived CDR1 and CDR2 are SGHRS and YFSETQ. The CDR3 reads CASSPTGTQRQETQYF. The CDR3 DNA reads as TGCGCCAGCAGCCCCACGGGAACACAACGACAAGAGACCCAGTACTTC.

J is TRBJ1-3 and V is TRBV9; D uncertain. CDR1 is SGDLS, CDR2 YYNGEE, per germline. V was clipped by 4 bases and J by 2 bases, with 16 bases between them. CDR3 length: 16 residues. CDR3 loop: CASSPRRAATGNTIYF. The CDR3 DNA is TGTGCCAGCAGCCCTCGGCGGGCGGCCACTGGAAACACCATATATTTT.

This clone was counted once. The chain has TRBV5-1 and TRBJ1-4; D may be TRBD1 (5 bases). Germline V gene lookup returns CDR1 SGHRS and CDR2 YFSETQ. Trimming removed 6 bases from V and 4 bases from J, with 19 bases in between. The CDR3 has 16 residues. CDR3 nucleotide sequence: TGCGCCAGCACCCTGGGAGGTGCGGGGGGTAATGAAAAACTGTTTTTT. Its protein product is CASTLGGAGGNEKLFF.

The genes are TRBV10-2 and TRBJ2-7; 7 nucleotides match TRBD1. This CDR3 comprises 15 residues. Germline trimming cut 4 bases from V and 2 bases from J; bases unmatched to any gene: 8. Germline loops: CDR1 WSHSY, CDR2 SAAADI. The chain's CDR3 is CASSGGTDSPYEQYF. The CDR3, as DNA: TGCGCCAGCAGTGGAGGGACAGATTCCCCCTACGAGCAGTACTTC.

The genes are TRBV19 and TRBJ1-5; perhaps TRBD1 as D (5 bases). The V end was cut by 5 bases, the J end by 5 bases, with 16 bases between. Germline V lookup: CDR1 LNHDA, CDR2 SQIVND (reference sequence). There are 15 residues in the CDR3. DNA for the CDR3: TGTGCCAGTAGTGACGCTCACGGGGCGCATCAGCCCCAGCATTTT. Protein: CASSDAHGAHQPQHF.

This sequence joins TRBV11-2 and TRBJ2-1; D may be TRBD2 (7 bases). The ends were cut back, 5 bases at V and 6 bases at J, with 23 bases in the middle. Germline V gives CDR1 SGHAT, CDR2 FQNNGV. The CDR3 is made up of 17 amino acids. CDR3 DNA: TGTGCCAGCAGCCCCCGGAAGGGGGGGGCGGAAGGCAATGAGCAGTTCTTC. Its translation: CASSPRKGGAEGNEQFF.

V gene TRBV18 combines with J gene TRBJ2-3, with D tentatively TRBD2 (6 bases). The CDR3 is 14 residues long. V was cut by 2 bases and J by 1 base, with 7 bases left in between. Per the germline V gene, CDR1 is KGHSH and CDR2 is LQKENI. The CDR3 region has the DNA TGTGCCAGCTCACCAACGGGAGGCACAGATACGCAGTATTTT. Translating gives CASSPTGGTDTQYF.

The CDR3 here is CASSTGHSLEQYF. The CDR3 DNA is TGCGCCAGCAGCACGGGACACTCTCTAGAGCAGTACTTC. The chain couples TRBV5-1 to TRBJ2-7, with D maybe TRBD1 (6 bases). Deletions cut 4 bases from V and 7 bases from J, with 15 bases between. This CDR3 comprises 13 residues. CDR1 is SGHRS and CDR2 is YFSETQ in the germline V gene.

V usage is TRBV13 and J usage is TRBJ1-3, with a weak D call TRBD1 (5 bases). The V end lost 4 bases, the J end lost 0 bases, and 13 bases lay between the germline ends. CDR1 and CDR2 from the germline V gene are PRHDT and FYEKMQ (reference sequence). The CDR3 loop spans 16 amino acids. The CDR3 nucleotides read TGTGCCAGCAGCTCGAAGCAGGGCCACTCTGGAAACACCATATATTTT. Protein product: CASSSKQGHSGNTIYF.

V and J are TRBV2 and TRBJ2-7; D is unclear. CDR1 and CDR2 from the germline V gene are SNHLY and FYNNEI. The CDR3 consists of 11 residues. V lost 4 bases and J 13 bases, leaving 14 bases between the germline ends. The CDR3 nucleotides are TGTGCCAGCAGTGGTAGGACGGATCTCTACTTC. Encoded protein: CASSGRTDLYF.

The V gene is TRBV29-1, the J gene TRBJ1-1; D not certain. Per the germline V gene, CDR1 is SQVTM and CDR2 is ANQGSEA. The CDR3 consists of 11 residues. Trimming removed 2 bases from V and 10 bases from J, with 11 bases in between. The CDR3 DNA reads TGCAGCGTTGAAAAAGGGAAAGGAGCTTTCTTT. This translates into CSVEKGKGAFF.

V is TRBV11-2 and J is TRBJ1-1; the D is unclear. V was pared by 0 bases and J by 4 bases, with 9 bases between. The CDR3 extends over 14 amino acids. Germline CDR1 reads SGHAT; CDR2 reads FQNNGV. CDR3 sequence (DNA): TGTGCCAGCAGCTTAGAGCGGGTTGGCACTGAAGCTTTCTTT. Translating gives CASSLERVGTEAFF.

V and J are TRBV28 and TRBJ2-1; no reliable D call. The germline V and J ends were trimmed by 5 bases and 9 bases, with 11 bases remaining between them. The CDR3 runs to 12 residues. Germline V gives CDR1 MDHEN, CDR2 SYDVKM. The CDR3 sequence: CASSPPRIEQFF. The CDR3 bases are TGTGCCAGCAGTCCGCCCCGAATTGAGCAGTTCTTC.

A single count supports this clone. The genes are TRBV28 and TRBJ2-7, with TRBD1 matching 9 bases. CDR1 is MDHEN and CDR2 is SYDVKM in the germline V gene. The CDR3 totals 16 residues. The ends lost 1 base at V and 5 bases at J; junction bases unmatched: 9. The DNA of the CDR3 is TGTGCCAGCAGTTTATATTTTGGGACAGGGTCCCACGAGCAGTACTTC. It codes for CASSLYFGTGSHEQYF.